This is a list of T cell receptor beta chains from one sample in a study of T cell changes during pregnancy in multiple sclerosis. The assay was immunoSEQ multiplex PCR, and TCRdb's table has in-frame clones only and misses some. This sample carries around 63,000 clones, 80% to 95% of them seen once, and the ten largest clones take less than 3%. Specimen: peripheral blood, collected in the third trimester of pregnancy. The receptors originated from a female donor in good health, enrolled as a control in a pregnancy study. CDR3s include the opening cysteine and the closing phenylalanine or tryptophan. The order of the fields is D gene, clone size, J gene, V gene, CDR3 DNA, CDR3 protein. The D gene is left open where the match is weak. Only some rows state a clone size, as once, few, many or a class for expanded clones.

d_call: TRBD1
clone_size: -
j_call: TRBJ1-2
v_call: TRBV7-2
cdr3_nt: TGTGCCAGCAGCTTAGCTGCGGGTAGACAGGGGGACGGCTACACCTTC
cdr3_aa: CASSLAAGRQGDGYTF

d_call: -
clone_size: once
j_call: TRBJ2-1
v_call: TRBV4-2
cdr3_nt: TGTGCCAGCAGCCAAGATCGAGAGAGTCAGGAGTTCTTC
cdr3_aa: CASSQDRESQEFF

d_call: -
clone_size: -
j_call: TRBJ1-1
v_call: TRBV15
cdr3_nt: TGTGCCACCGGTGGGGGGGGAACTGAAGCTTTCTTT
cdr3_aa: CATGGGGTEAFF

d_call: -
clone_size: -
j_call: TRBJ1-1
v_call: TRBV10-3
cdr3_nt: TGTGCCATCAGTGAGACAGGTGAAGCTTTCTTT
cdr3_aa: CAISETGEAFF

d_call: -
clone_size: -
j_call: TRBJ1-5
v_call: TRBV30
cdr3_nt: TGTGCCTGGAGTCCGTGGGGGGGCAATCAGCCCCAGCATTTT
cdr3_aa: CAWSPWGGNQPQHF

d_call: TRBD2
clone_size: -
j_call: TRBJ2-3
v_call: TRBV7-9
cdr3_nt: TGTGCCAGCAGCCGGTTGGCGGGGGGACCAGATACGCAGTATTTT
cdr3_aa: CASSRLAGGPDTQYF

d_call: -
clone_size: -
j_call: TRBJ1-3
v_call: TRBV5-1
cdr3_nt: TGCGCCAGCAGCTTGGAGACCCAGGGATCCGGAAACACCATATATTTT
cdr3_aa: CASSLETQGSGNTIYF

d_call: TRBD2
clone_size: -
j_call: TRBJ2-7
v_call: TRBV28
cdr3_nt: TGTGCCAGCAGTCAACCGCTAGCGGGAGGGGGGGAGCAGTACTTC
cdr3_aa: CASSQPLAGGGEQYF

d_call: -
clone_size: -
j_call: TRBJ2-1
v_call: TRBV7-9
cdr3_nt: TGTGCCACCACGAACAGAGGGGAGCAGTTCTTC
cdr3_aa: CATTNRGEQFF

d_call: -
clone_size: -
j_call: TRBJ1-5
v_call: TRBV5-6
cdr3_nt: TGTGCCAGCAGCTCCACGGGGTGGCGGCCGCCCGGGGAGGCCCAGCATTTT
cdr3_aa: CASSSTGWRPPGEAQHF

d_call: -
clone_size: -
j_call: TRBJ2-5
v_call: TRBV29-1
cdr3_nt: TGCAGCGTCTATGGGACTTTTTCCTCGGAGACCCAGTACTTC
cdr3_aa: CSVYGTFSSETQYF

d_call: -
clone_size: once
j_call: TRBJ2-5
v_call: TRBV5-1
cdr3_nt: TGCGCCAGCAGCTCGGTGGGGCAATTCCAAGAGACCCAGTACTTC
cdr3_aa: CASSSVGQFQETQYF

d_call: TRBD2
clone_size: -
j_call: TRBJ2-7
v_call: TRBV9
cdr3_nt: TGTGCCAGCAGCCCGATAGCGGGAGGGCCAGGGGAGCAGTACTTC
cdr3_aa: CASSPIAGGPGEQYF